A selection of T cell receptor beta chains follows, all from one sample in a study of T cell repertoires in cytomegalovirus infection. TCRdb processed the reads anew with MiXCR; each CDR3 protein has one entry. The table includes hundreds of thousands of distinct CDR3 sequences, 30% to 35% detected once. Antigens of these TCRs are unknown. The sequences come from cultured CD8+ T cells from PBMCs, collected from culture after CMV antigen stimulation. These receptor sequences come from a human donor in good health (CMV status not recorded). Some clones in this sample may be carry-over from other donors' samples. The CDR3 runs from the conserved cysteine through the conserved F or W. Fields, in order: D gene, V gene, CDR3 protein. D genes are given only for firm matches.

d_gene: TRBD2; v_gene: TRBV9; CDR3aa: CASSMGLAGAFSSYNEQFF
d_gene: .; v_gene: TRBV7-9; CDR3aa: CASSLVARNSGNTIYF
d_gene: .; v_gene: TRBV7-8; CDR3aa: CASSPEGHLGWEQYF
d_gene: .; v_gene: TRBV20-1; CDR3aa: CSASPNSNSPLHF
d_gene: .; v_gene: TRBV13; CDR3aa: CASSFPLDGRGPGANVLTF
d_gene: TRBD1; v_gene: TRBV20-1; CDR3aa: CSATAGGADGYTF
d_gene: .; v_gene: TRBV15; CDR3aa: CATSRFSAGNTEAFF
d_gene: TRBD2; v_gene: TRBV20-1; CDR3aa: CSAVSGGNEQFF
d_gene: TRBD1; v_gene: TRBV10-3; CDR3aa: CAITQTGDPYEQYF
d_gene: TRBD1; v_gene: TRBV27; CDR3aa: CASNLQGGNTEAFF
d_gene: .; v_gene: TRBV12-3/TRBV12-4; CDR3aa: CATRMSSKGTEAFF
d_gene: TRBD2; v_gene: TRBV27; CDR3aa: CASSLPGGARTGELFF
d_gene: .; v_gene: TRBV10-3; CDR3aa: CAISDPGGGNTIYF
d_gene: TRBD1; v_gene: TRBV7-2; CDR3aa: CASIRQGLGSPLHF
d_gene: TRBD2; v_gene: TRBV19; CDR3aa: CASSIGVAGGPGQFF
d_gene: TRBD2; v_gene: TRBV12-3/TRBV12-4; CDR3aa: CAIRAGDLYNEQFF
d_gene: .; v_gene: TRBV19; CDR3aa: CASSPTWREWETQYF
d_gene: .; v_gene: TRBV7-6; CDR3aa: CASSLVPVGLWATGELFF
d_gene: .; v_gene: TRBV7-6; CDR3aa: CASSRFRGSDQYNEQFF
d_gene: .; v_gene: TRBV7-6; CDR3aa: CASSLEGVNEKLFF
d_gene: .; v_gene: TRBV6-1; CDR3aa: CANTQGTEDYQETQYF
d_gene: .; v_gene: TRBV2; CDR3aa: CASIPDHSSYNEQFF
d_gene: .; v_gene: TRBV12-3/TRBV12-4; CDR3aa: CASSDQTAGNEQFF
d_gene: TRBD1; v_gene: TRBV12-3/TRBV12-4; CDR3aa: CASGRTGLKRENTEAFF
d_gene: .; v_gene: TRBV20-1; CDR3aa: CSARGHQHYGYTF
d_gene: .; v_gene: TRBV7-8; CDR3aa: CASRGLLNTEAFF
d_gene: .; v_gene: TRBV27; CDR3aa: CASSLSGWTEAFF
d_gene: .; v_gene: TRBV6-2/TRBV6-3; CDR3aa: CASSYSGGGLPKGVYNEQFF
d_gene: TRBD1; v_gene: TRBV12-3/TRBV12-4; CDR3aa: CASIRQGSNTGELFF
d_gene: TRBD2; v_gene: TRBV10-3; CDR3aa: CAIRLAGNEQFF
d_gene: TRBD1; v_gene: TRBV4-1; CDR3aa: CASSQGVLEGNEQFF
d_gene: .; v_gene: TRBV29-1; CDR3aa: CSVDGGIGPGNTIYF
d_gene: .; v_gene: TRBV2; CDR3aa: CASRDRTDVSSYNSPLHF
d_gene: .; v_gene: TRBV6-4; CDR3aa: CASSEIGGNQPQHF
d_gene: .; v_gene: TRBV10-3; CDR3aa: CAISDPTANYGYTF
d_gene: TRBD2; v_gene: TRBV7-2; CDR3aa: CASSFPAGGGNEQYF
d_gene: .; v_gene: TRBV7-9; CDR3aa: CASSLGVSDTGELFF
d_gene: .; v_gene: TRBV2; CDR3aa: CASSEGRKMQETQYF
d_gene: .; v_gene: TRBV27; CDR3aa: CATADGPGTNEKLFF
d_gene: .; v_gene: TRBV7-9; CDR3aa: CASSLKDYTF
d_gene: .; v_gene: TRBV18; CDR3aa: CASSAFRGAKNIQYF
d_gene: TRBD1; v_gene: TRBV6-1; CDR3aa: CANSDRGYTGELFF
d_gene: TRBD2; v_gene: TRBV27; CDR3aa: CASSVLAGGGNEQFF
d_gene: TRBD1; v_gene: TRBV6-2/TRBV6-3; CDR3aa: CASSPGWTGPYQPQHF
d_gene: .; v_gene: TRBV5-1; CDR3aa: CASRKESYNEQFF
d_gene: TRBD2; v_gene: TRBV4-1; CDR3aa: CASSTRLADYNEQFF
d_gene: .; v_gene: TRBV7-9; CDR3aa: CASSPVGVVNEQFF
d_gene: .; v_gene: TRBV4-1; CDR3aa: CASSQQRYWGDEQFF
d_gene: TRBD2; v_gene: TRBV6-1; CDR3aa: CASSGGLAGFYNEQFF
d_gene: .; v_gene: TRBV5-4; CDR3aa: CASREDPSYEQYF
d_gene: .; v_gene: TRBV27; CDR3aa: CASSYGTTNQPQHF
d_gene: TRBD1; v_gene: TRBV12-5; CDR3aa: CASGLATGTGFQETQYF
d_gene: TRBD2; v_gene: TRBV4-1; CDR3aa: CASSHPSGGTETQYF
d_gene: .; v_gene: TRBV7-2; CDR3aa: CASSLDILPNTGELFF